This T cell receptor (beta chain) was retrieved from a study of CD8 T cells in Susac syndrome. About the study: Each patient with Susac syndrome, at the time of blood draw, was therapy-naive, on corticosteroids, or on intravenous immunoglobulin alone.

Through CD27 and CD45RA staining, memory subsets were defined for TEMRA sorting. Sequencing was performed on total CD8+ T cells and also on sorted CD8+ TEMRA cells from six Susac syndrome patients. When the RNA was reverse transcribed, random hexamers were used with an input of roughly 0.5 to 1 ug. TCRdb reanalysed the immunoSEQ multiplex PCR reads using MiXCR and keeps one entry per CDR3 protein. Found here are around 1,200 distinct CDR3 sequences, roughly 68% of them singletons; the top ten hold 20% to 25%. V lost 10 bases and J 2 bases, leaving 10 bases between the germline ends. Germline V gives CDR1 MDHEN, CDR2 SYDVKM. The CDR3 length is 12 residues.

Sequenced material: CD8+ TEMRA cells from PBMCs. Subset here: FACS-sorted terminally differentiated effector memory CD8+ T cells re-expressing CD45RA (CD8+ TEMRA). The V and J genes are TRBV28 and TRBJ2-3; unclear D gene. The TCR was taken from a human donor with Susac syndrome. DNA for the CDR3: TGTGCCACCCCTGGGAACACAGATACGCAGTATTTT. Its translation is CATPGNTDTQYF.